A single sample is the source of the 23 T cell receptor beta chains below, sequenced in a study of shared clonotypes between healthy human individuals. Assay: immunoSEQ multiplex PCR; the TCRdb copy retains only in-frame clones and omits some. The table lists approximately 500,000 clones, 75% to 80% of them singletons. The sequenced sample consisted of PBMCs. These receptors came from a woman between 35 and 50 years old in good health. Some clones in this sample may be carry-over from other donors' samples.

The chain links TRBV5-4 to TRBJ1-2; 8 bases are shared with TRBD1. The CDR3 spans 15 residues. Germline CDR1 is SGHNT and CDR2 is YYREEE (reference sequence). V lost 4 bases to trimming and J lost 4 bases; unmatched junction nucleotides: 9. The CDR3 sequence is CASSRQDRAIYGYTF. For the CDR3, the DNA is TGTGCCAGCAGCCGGCAGGACAGGGCAATCTATGGCTACACCTTC.

The chain is built from TRBV14 and TRBJ2-6; weak D call: TRBD1 (6 bases). Trimming took off 4 bases at V and 0 bases at J, with 19 bases between the two ends. The germline gives CDR1 SGHDN, CDR2 FVKESK. The CDR3 runs 19 residues. CDR3 sequence: CASSPGPGQFSSGANVLTF. The CDR3 DNA is TGTGCCAGCAGCCCCGGCCCCGGACAGTTCAGCTCTGGGGCCAACGTCCTGACTTTC.

This clone has at least ten counts. The chain links TRBV6-4 to TRBJ2-5; the match to TRBD2 covers 8 bases. After removal of 6 bases from V and 0 bases from J, the junction contained 6 bases not matched to a gene. This CDR3 comprises 15 residues. Germline CDR1 is MRHNA and CDR2 is SNTAGT. The CDR3 spells CASRGNSGDQETQYF. CDR3 nucleotides: TGTGCCAGCAGAGGAAATAGCGGGGACCAAGAGACCCAGTACTTC.

The chain combines TRBV14 with TRBJ2-5, with TRBD2 identical over 12 bases. Germline V gene sequence: CDR1 SGHDN, CDR2 FVKESK. The length of the CDR3 is 18 residues. The V gene end was trimmed by 3 bases and the J gene end by 5 bases; junction bases not matched to a gene: 13. CDR3 DNA sequence: TGTGCCAGCAGCCACCTCACCGGACTAGCGGGGCAGTTGGAGACCCAGTACTTC. Translated, it gives CASSHLTGLAGQLETQYF.

As concerns this clone: A much larger clone differs from this one at a single base, so this may be a read error. The chain recombines TRBV11-1 with TRBJ2-5; D might be TRBD1 or TRBD2, each matching 6 bases. Germline values: CDR1 SGHAT, CDR2 FQDESV (reference sequence). This CDR3 comprises 15 residues. CDR3: CASSLGRGRQETPYF. The DNA of the CDR3 is TGTGCCAGCAGCTTAGGCCGGGGGCGGCAGGAGACCCCGTACTTC.

The chain couples TRBV7-9 to TRBJ1-1; the match to TRBD1 covers 8 bases. Germline lookup yields CDR1 SEHNR and CDR2 FQNEAQ (reference sequence). With V trimmed by 5 bases and J by 3 bases, 8 bases remained unmatched. The CDR3 has 15 residues. This chain's CDR3 is CASSPGTGWDTEAFF. The CDR3 coding sequence is TGTGCCAGCAGCCCAGGGACAGGTTGGGACACTGAAGCTTTCTTT.

With regard to this clone: Other DNA sequences in the sample encode the same CDR3. V is TRBV9 and J is TRBJ2-1, with D maybe TRBD2 (5 bases). V lost 0 bases and J lost 0, with 7 bases in between. Germline assignment: CDR1 SGDLS and CDR2 YYNGEE. This CDR3 has 15 residues. CDR3 sequence (DNA): TGTGCCAGCAGCGTAGTCGGAGGCTCCTACAATGAGCAGTTCTTC. Protein: CASSVVGGSYNEQFF.

The chain recombines TRBV5-6 with TRBJ1-5; possible D gene TRBD1, 6 bases. The CDR3 extends over 15 amino acids. V was cut by 0 bases and J by 6 bases, with 13 bases left in between. CDR1 SGHDT and CDR2 YYEEEE come from the germline V gene. CDR3 bases: TGTGCCAGCAGCTTGGGGGGGCCACGGGGTCAGCCCCAGCATTTT. Translating it yields CASSLGGPRGQPQHF.

This CDR3 reads CASSFRQGRWMETQYF. Here the CDR3 DNA reads TGTGCCAGCAGCTTCCGGCAGGGAAGGTGGATGGAGACCCAGTACTTC. The chain uses TRBV7-6 and TRBJ2-5; perhaps TRBD1 as D (5 bases). Germline V CDR1 and CDR2: SGHVS, FNYEAQ. V lost 3 bases and J 5 bases, leaving 19 bases between the germline ends. The CDR3 runs to 16 residues.

The rearrangement uses TRBV6-6 and TRBJ2-2, with D tentatively TRBD1 (5 bases). Germline CDR1 reads MNHNY; CDR2 reads SVGAGI (reference sequence). V lost 5 bases and J 5 bases, leaving 18 bases between the germline ends. This CDR3 has 16 amino acids. The CDR3: CASSPRARASTGELFF. The CDR3 DNA reads as TGTGCCAGCAGTCCCCGGGCCAGGGCTAGTACCGGGGAGCTGTTTTTT.

The V gene is TRBV30, the J gene TRBJ1-5, with D unclear. The ends were cut back, 3 bases at V and 5 bases at J, with 11 bases in the middle. The germline V gene has CDR1 GTSNPN and CDR2 SVGIG (reference sequence). The CDR3 runs to 13 residues. The CDR3 coding sequence is TGTGCCTGGAGGAGGAGGGCGGATCAGCCCCAGCATTTT. It encodes CAWRRRADQPQHF.

There are a few counts of this clone. The chain employs TRBV11-2 and TRBJ2-4, with 9 nucleotides matching TRBD2. Unmatched junction bases numbered 16, after V lost 5 bases and J lost 14 bases. The CDR3 runs 15 residues. Germline V gives CDR1 SGHAT, CDR2 FQNNGV. The CDR3 loop is CASSPIGGRDLPEYF. The CDR3 bases are TGTGCCAGCAGCCCGATTGGCGGGAGGGACCTGCCAGAGTACTTC. The full variable domain, rest sourced from reference TRBV11-2 and TRBJ2-4, is EAGVAQSPRYKIIEKRQSVAFWCNPISGHATLYWYQQILGQGPKLLIQFQNNGVVDDSQLPKDRFSAERLKGVDSTLKIQPAKLEDSAVYLCASSPIGGRDLPEYFGAGTRLSVL.

The rearrangement joins TRBV7-2 to TRBJ2-1; no definite D call. This CDR3 region has 12 residues. V was shortened by 1 base and J by 7 bases, with 5 bases between the two germline ends. CDR1 is SGHTA, CDR2 FQGNSA, per germline. The CDR3 is CASSLERNEQFF. The DNA of the CDR3 is TGTGCCAGCAGCTTAGAGAGAAATGAGCAGTTCTTC.

With regard to this clone: Other nucleotide sequences from this sample produce the same CDR3. The chain couples TRBV6-1 to TRBJ1-5; D possibly corresponds to TRBD1 (6 bases). The V and J ends lost 1 base and 0 bases respectively, with 13 bases between them. The CDR3 has 17 amino acids. Per the germline V gene, CDR1 is MNHNS and CDR2 is SASEGT. CDR3 amino acids: CASSEVWYRVSNQPQHF. CDR3 coding DNA: TGTGCCAGCAGTGAAGTGTGGTACAGGGTTAGCAATCAGCCCCAGCATTTT.

In DNA form, the CDR3 reads TGTGCCAGCAGCCGGGACAGACATAATTCACCCCTCCACTTT. Translated: CASSRDRHNSPLHF. This chain joins TRBV5-6 and TRBJ1-6; 7 bases are shared with TRBD1. The CDR3 length is 14 residues. The germline CDR1 and CDR2 sequences are SGHDT and YYEEEE. Trimming at V came to 4 bases and at J to 5 bases, leaving 3 bases not matched to a gene.

Concerning this clone itself: Other DNA sequences in the sample encode the same CDR3. The rearrangement uses TRBV9 and TRBJ1-1; D perhaps matches TRBD1 (5 bases). The germline CDR1 and CDR2 sequences are SGDLS and YYNGEE. Between the trimmed V and J ends, which lost 0 bases and 5 bases, there was a span of 11 bases. The CDR3 covers 14 residues. CDR3 bases: TGTGCCAGCAGCGTAGGAGGGGCCGGAACTGAAGCTTTCTTT. Protein product: CASSVGGAGTEAFF.

The rearrangement joins TRBV5-4 to TRBJ1-1; D uncertain. Germline CDR1 reads SGHNT; CDR2 reads YYREEE (reference sequence). V was cut by 0 bases and J by 4 bases, with 7 bases left in between. CDR3 length: 13 residues. The CDR3 is CASSLAGFTEAFF. Written as DNA, the CDR3 is TGTGCCAGCAGCTTGGCAGGTTTCACTGAAGCTTTCTTT. The full variable domain, completed using reference TRBV5-4 and TRBJ1-1, is ETGVTQSPTHLIKTRGQQVTLRCSSQSGHNTVSWYQQALGQGPQFIFQYYREEENGRGNFPPRFSGLQFPNYSSELNVNALELDDSALYLCASSLAGFTEAFFGQGTRLTVV.

The J gene is TRBJ1-1, the V gene TRBV28; 10 bases line up with TRBD1. Trimming cost V 5 bases and J 4 bases; bases outside gene matches: 13. The CDR3 loop spans 17 amino acids. Germline CDR1 and CDR2: MDHEN and SYDVKM. CDR3 region: CASSPAGTGARFTEAFF. The CDR3 region has the DNA TGTGCCAGCAGTCCTGCCGGGACAGGGGCGAGGTTCACTGAAGCTTTCTTT.

The chain has TRBV12-5 and TRBJ2-2; D may correspond to TRBD1 or TRBD2 (5 bases each). Germline V gene lookup returns CDR1 LGHNT and CDR2 FRNRAP. Trimming shortened V by 0 bases and J by 1 base, and 12 bases separated the two germline ends. The CDR3 has 17 residues. CDR3 residues: CASGLVLGQGNTGELFF. The CDR3 DNA reads TGTGCTAGTGGTTTGGTACTAGGCCAGGGGAACACCGGGGAGCTGTTTTTT.

V usage is TRBV7-8 and J usage is TRBJ2-1, with D perhaps TRBD2 (5 bases). Trimming stripped 1 base from V and 10 bases from J, with 11 bases between. The CDR3 has 13 amino acids. From germline, CDR1 is SGHVS and CDR2 FQNEAQ. The CDR3 nucleotides are TGTGCCAGCAGCTTAGATGGGGAGTTCGAGCAGTTCTTC. Translation: CASSLDGEFEQFF.

The chain has TRBV5-1 and TRBJ2-1, with 11 bases identical to TRBD1. Trimming removed 7 bases from V and 8 bases from J; junction bases left unmatched: 8. From germline, CDR1 is SGHRS and CDR2 YFSETQ. This CDR3 has 14 residues. CDR3 sequence: CASYRDRGAYEQFF. In DNA, the CDR3 is TGCGCCAGCTACCGGGACAGGGGGGCGTATGAGCAGTTCTTC.

The gene calls are TRBV10-2 and TRBJ1-4; a weak D match, TRBD1 (5 bases). The germline V and J ends were trimmed by 3 bases and 8 bases, with 13 bases remaining between them. CDR1 is WSHSY, CDR2 SAAADI, per germline. This CDR3 spans 14 amino acids. The CDR3 loop reads CASSEPGRGEKLFF. CDR3 DNA sequence: TGCGCCAGCAGTGAACCGGGACGAGGGGAAAAACTGTTTTTT.

This chain uses TRBV6-5 with TRBJ2-7, with TRBD2 identical over 10 bases. Looked up from germline, CDR1 is MNHEY and CDR2 is SVGAGI. After removal of 0 bases from V and 3 bases from J, the junction contained 5 bases not matched to a gene. CDR3 size: 16 residues. CDR3 sequence reads: CASSYSSSGRNYEQYF. DNA for the CDR3: TGTGCCAGCAGTTACTCGAGTAGCGGGAGGAACTACGAGCAGTACTTC.